This TCR beta chain stems from a study of blood T cell repertoires in COVID-19. The assay was immunoSEQ multiplex PCR, and TCRdb's table has in-frame clones only and misses some. This sample yields over 65,000 clones, of which roughly 80% are seen a single time; about 18% belongs to the top ten. Trimming stripped 1 base from V and 7 bases from J, with 11 bases between. CDR1 and CDR2 from the germline V gene are LGHDT and YNNKEL (reference sequence). The CDR3 has 15 residues. The sequence derives from a man older than 75 with active or convalescent COVID-19. The genes are TRBV3-1 (or the pseudogene TRBV3-2) and TRBJ1-6; the D gene is possibly TRBD1 (5 bases). The sample consisted of peripheral blood. CDR3 sequence (DNA): TGTGCCAGCAGCCAAGGCGGCAGGGAAAATTCACCCCTCCACTTT. Protein sequence: CASSQGGRENSPLHF.